The rows below give T cell receptor beta chains drawn from one sample of a study of blood T cell repertoires in COVID-19. This table comes from immunoSEQ multiplex PCR, and its TCRdb copy is limited to in-frame clones, with some not included. The sample records about 160,000 clones, roughly 85% being singletons. The material sequenced was peripheral blood. These receptors were taken from a middle-aged man with acute or convalescent COVID-19. Both conserved end residues are part of each CDR3. The D gene is left open where the match is weak. Not all rows give a size; the values are once, few, many and, for expanded clones, a class.

>TRBJ2-7|TRBV18|TRBD1|few
TGTGCCAGCTCACCATCCGGACAGGGGACCGAGCAGTACTTC
CASSPSGQGTEQYF
>TRBJ2-1|TRBV2|.|.
TGTGCCAGCAGGACACAGGGAGGGGTACACAATGAGCAGTTCTTC
CASRTQGGVHNEQFF
>TRBJ1-2|TRBV7-3|.|.
TGTGCCAGCAGCTTAAGTCAGGACTACGGCTACACCTTC
CASSLSQDYGYTF
>TRBJ2-5|TRBV7-2|TRBD1|.
TGTGCCAGCAGCGGAAAGACAGGGAATCAAGAGACCCAGTACTTC
CASSGKTGNQETQYF
>TRBJ2-1|TRBV7-6|.|.
TGTGCCAGCAGCTTAAACGGCGGCAATGAGCAGTTCTTC
CASSLNGGNEQFF
>TRBJ2-7|TRBV19|.|.
TGTGCCAGTAGTATACAGGGAACGAGGGAGCAGTACTTC
CASSIQGTREQYF
>TRBJ2-5|TRBV7-3|.|.
TGTGCCAGCAGCTCTACCGGACTAACGGAGACCCAGTACTTC
CASSSTGLTETQYF
>TRBJ1-1|TRBV29-1|.|.
TGCAGCGTAGTCCGGGATATGAACACTGAAGCTTTCTTT
CSVVRDMNTEAFF
>TRBJ1-5|TRBV5-8|.|.
TGTGCCAGCAGTGACGGACAGCTTAATCAGCCCCAGCATTTT
CASSDGQLNQPQHF
>TRBJ1-1|TRBV5-1|.|.
TGCGCCAGCACCTGGGGGGTGAACACTGAAGCTTTCTTT
CASTWGVNTEAFF
>TRBJ1-1|TRBV7-8|.|.
TGTGCCAGCAGCTTAGGGGGGCTTAACACTGAAGCTTTCTTT
CASSLGGLNTEAFF
>TRBJ1-5|TRBV6-5|TRBD1|few
TGTGCCAGCAGACGGACAGGGGGCAATCAGCCCCAGCATTTT
CASRRTGGNQPQHF
>TRBJ2-5|TRBV5-1|TRBD2|.
TGCGCCAGCAGCTTCGGACTAGCGGGGTCTCAAGAGACCCAGTACTTC
CASSFGLAGSQETQYF
>TRBJ1-2|TRBV6-5|.|once
TGTGCCAGCAGTTACCGCCAGGGGAAGGCCTATGGCTACACCTTC
CASSYRQGKAYGYTF
>TRBJ1-5|TRBV29-1|.|.
TGCAGCGTTCTCCCCGGTTATAATCAGCCCCAGCATTTT
CSVLPGYNQPQHF
>TRBJ2-3|TRBV6-5|.|.
TGTGCCAGCAGTCCTGGAGACCTTGGTACGCAGTATTTT
CASSPGDLGTQYF
>TRBJ2-3|TRBV2|TRBD1|.
TGTGCCAGCAGTCTGGACAGGGCTGGCACAGATACGCAGTATTTT
CASSLDRAGTDTQYF
>TRBJ1-1|TRBV5-1|TRBD1|.
TGCGCCAGCAGCTTAGGGTCGGACAGGGTCACTGAAGCTTTCTTT
CASSLGSDRVTEAFF
>TRBJ2-3|TRBV5-1|TRBD2|.
TGCGCCAGCAGCTTGTCGGGGGGTAGCACAGATACGCAGTATTTT
CASSLSGGSTDTQYF
>TRBJ2-7|TRBV20-1|TRBD2|.
TGCAGTGCCGCGGGGGGGCGACAGTACTTC
CSAAGGRQYF
>TRBJ2-3|TRBV6-2/TRBV6-3|TRBD1|.
TGTGCCAGCAGTTTCGGACAGGGTTGGGATACGCAGTATTTT
CASSFGQGWDTQYF
>TRBJ1-2|TRBV7-3|TRBD1|once
TGTGCCAGCAGCTTAATGGTCGGGACAGGGTCCGGCTACACCTTC
CASSLMVGTGSGYTF
>TRBJ1-6|TRBV3-1/TRBV3-2|.|.
TGTGCCAGCAGCCAAGATAGCACGAATTCACCCCTCCACTTT
CASSQDSTNSPLHF
>TRBJ1-2|TRBV28|TRBD1|.
TGTGCCAGCAGTTTGGGCACCGGACAGGGGCTACGAGGCTATGGCTACACCTTC
CASSLGTGQGLRGYGYTF
>TRBJ2-7|TRBV28|TRBD1|.
TGTGCCAGCAGCCGCGTAACAGGGGGAAACGAGCAGTACTTC
CASSRVTGGNEQYF
>TRBJ1-2|TRBV12-3/TRBV12-4|.|few
TGTGCCAGCAGTTTTCAGGGCTATGGCTACACCTTC
CASSFQGYGYTF
>TRBJ1-2|TRBV6-5|.|.
TGTGCCAGCAGCGGTTACCCAGGACAGAGCTATGGCTACACCTTC
CASSGYPGQSYGYTF
>TRBJ2-3|TRBV19|.|.
TGTGCCAGTAGCACGGGACTTTTGGGGAGCACAGATACGCAGTATTTT
CASSTGLLGSTDTQYF
>TRBJ2-7|TRBV5-6|.|.
TGTGCCAGCAGCTTGGGTACCCAGGGCTACGAGCAGTACTTC
CASSLGTQGYEQYF
>TRBJ1-1|TRBV3-1/TRBV3-2|.|.
TGTGCCAGCAGCCCCGAGAGGAGTGTTGTGGGGCAGTTGAACACTGAAGCTTTCTTT
CASSPERSVVGQLNTEAFF
>TRBJ2-5|TRBV27|TRBD2|.
TGTGCCAGCAGTTTATCCGGGAGGGGTCAAGAGACCCAGTACTTC
CASSLSGRGQETQYF
>TRBJ1-4|TRBV11-2|.|.
TGTGCCAGCAGCTCCGCAGGGAATCCTAATGAAAAACTGTTTTTT
CASSSAGNPNEKLFF
>TRBJ2-3|TRBV27|TRBD2|.
TGTGCCAGCAGTGTCCGGGCAGCGGGGGGGCAAGATACGCAGTATTTT
CASSVRAAGGQDTQYF
>TRBJ2-6|TRBV5-6|.|.
TGTGCCAGCGGGCCTGGGGCCAACGTCCTGACTTTC
CASGPGANVLTF
>TRBJ1-1|TRBV5-1|TRBD1|few
TGCGCCAGCAGCTGGAGCGGACAGGCGAACACTGAAGCTTTCTTT
CASSWSGQANTEAFF
>TRBJ1-6|TRBV9|.|once
TGTGCCAGCAGCGTAACCGGGATTGGAAATTCACCCCTCCACTTT
CASSVTGIGNSPLHF